This entry is about one TCR beta chain. The sample belongs to a study of PD-L1 blockade in urothelial cancer. Study summary: About 90% of the roughly 30 patients were men whose urothelial cancer was bladder-origin.

Libraries were prepared by immunoSEQ multiplex PCR; TCRdb keeps only in-frame clonotypes and omits some of them. The sample includes roughly 100,000 clones, around four fifths of them seen just once. Time point: peripheral blood 6 weeks after treatment start. Each patient gave between 1 and 8 samples of peripheral blood mononuclear cells, which were collected pretreatment and during treatment. Germline V gene data show CDR1 as WSHSY and CDR2 as SAAADI. The CDR3 spans 16 residues. The ends were cut back, 5 bases at V and 7 bases at J, with 20 bases in the middle. The starting material was PBMCs, obtained around atezolizumab (anti-PD-L1) treatment. The J gene is TRBJ2-2, the V gene TRBV10-2; tentative D call: TRBD2 (5 bases). The receptor comes from a man aged 65-85 years with urothelial cancer. The CDR3 sequence is CASSTPGSVSGGELFF. For the CDR3, the DNA is TGCGCCAGCAGTACCCCGGGATCGGTTTCAGGCGGGGAGCTGTTTTTT.